The rows below give T cell receptor beta chains drawn from one sample of a study of Graves' ophthalmopathy and Graves' hyperthyroidism. TCRdb ran MiXCR on the multiplex PCR reads and lists one entry per CDR3 protein. The data hold about 1.1 million distinct CDR3 sequences, with roughly two fifths observed a single time. The sequenced sample consisted of peripheral blood or thyroid tissue (not recorded which). These receptors were collected from an adult man with Graves' hyperthyroidism. The CDR3 runs from the conserved cysteine through the conserved F or W. Fields, in order: J gene, V gene, clone size, CDR3 length, D gene, CDR3 DNA, CDR3 protein. A D gene is named only where the DNA matches it firmly. The listing skips clone size in some rows; elsewhere it reads once, few, many or a size class.

TRBJ1-3 TRBV7-2 NA 14 NA TGTGCCAGCAGCTCCGCTGGGCTTGGAAACACCATATATTTT CASSSAGLGNTIYF
TRBJ2-7 TRBV5-1 NA 15 TRBD1 TGCGCCAGCAGCCCCAAGGACAGGGGTACCTACGAGCAGTACTTC CASSPKDRGTYEQYF
TRBJ2-5 TRBV10-3 many 14 NA TGTGCCATCAGTGAGATCGCAGGGGAGGAGACCCAGTACTTC CAISEIAGEETQYF
TRBJ1-2 TRBV5-4 NA 12 NA TGTGCCTCTCGGAGTCCCAACTATGGCTACACCTTC CASRSPNYGYTF
TRBJ2-5 TRBV6-5 few 13 NA TGTGCCAGCAGAAGGGACTTTGGAGAGACCCAGTACTTC CASRRDFGETQYF
TRBJ2-5 TRBV25-1 NA 14 TRBD2 TGTGCCAGCCAAGGGCTAGCGGCACAAGAGACCCAGTACTTC CASQGLAAQETQYF
TRBJ1-2 TRBV14 NA 15 NA TGTGCCAGCAGCCAAGTTACTAGGGCTCCCTATGGCTACACCTTC CASSQVTRAPYGYTF
TRBJ1-4 TRBV7-2 many 14 NA TGTGCCAGCAGCTTAGGGCCTTCGAGGGAAAAACTGTTTTTT CASSLGPSREKLFF
TRBJ2-7 TRBV28 few 12 NA TGTGCCAGCAGAAGGCAGACCTACGAGCAGTACTTC CASRRQTYEQYF
TRBJ1-5 TRBV7-8 NA 16 NA TGTGCCAGCAGCTTAGGATGGTCGGGAAGCAATCAGCCCCAGCATTTT CASSLGWSGSNQPQHF
TRBJ1-6 TRBV10-3 NA 16 TRBD1 TGTGCCATCAGACCGACCGGGACAGCGGATAATTCACCCCTCCACTTT CAIRPTGTADNSPLHF
TRBJ1-3 TRBV7-9 NA 16 NA TGTGCCTGGACCATGGTGCCAGGTGTCTCTGGAAACACCATATATTTT CAWTMVPGVSGNTIYF
TRBJ1-6 TRBV19 NA 15 TRBD1 TGTGCCAGTAGTCCCAGGGACAGGGAAACGGCACCCCTCCACTTT CASSPRDRETAPLHF
TRBJ1-3 TRBV5-1 few 17 NA TGCGCCAGCAGCTTTGCGAACGGGGACAACTCTGGAAACACCATATATTTT CASSFANGDNSGNTIYF
TRBJ2-5 TRBV7-8 many 15 TRBD2 TGTGCCAGCAGCCCCTGGGGGGGAAACCAAGAGACCCAGTACTTC CASSPWGGNQETQYF
TRBJ1-5 TRBV7-9 few 16 NA TGTGCCAGCCAGGCCGGATCGGCAGAGCCCAATCAGCCCCAGCATTTT CASQAGSAEPNQPQHF
TRBJ2-5 TRBV7-9 NA 15 TRBD2 TGTGCCAGCAGCTTGAGGACTAGCAGAAAAGAGACCCAGTACTTC CASSLRTSRKETQYF
TRBJ1-5 TRBV6-5 many 15 NA TGTGCCAGCAGACGACAGGAATATAGCAATCAGCCCCAGCATTTT CASRRQEYSNQPQHF
TRBJ2-5 TRBV27 many 11 NA TGTGCCAGCGCTACGGAGGGGACCCAGTACTTC CASATEGTQYF
TRBJ1-2 TRBV7-9 NA 15 TRBD1 TGTGCCAGCACTACCGTCGGGACAGCAGGCTATGGCTACACCTTC CASTTVGTAGYGYTF
TRBJ2-7 TRBV28 NA 14 TRBD2 TGTGCCAGCACCCTAGGAGGGAGGGCCGGGGAGCAGTACTTC CASTLGGRAGEQYF
TRBJ1-1 TRBV10-3 NA 15 NA TGTGCCATCAGTGATGGAGGGGTCGGAAACACTGAAGCTTTCTTT CAISDGGVGNTEAFF
TRBJ2-7 TRBV7-9 many 14 NA TGTGCCAGCAGCTTAGCTGGGGAATTGAGGGAGCAGTACTTC CASSLAGELREQYF
TRBJ2-6 TRBV10-3 many 16 TRBD2 TGTGCCAGTCTAGCGGGAGGGCCGGATGGGGCCAACGTCCTGACTTTC CASLAGGPDGANVLTF
TRBJ1-5 TRBV7-9 many 18 NA TGTGCCAGCAGCTTAGAGACGGGGGCCCCCCTTAGCAATCAGCCCCAGCATTTT CASSLETGAPLSNQPQHF
TRBJ2-5 TRBV5-4 NA 14 NA TGTGCCAGCAGCCTATGGACTGAACAAGAGACCCAGTACTTC CASSLWTEQETQYF
TRBJ1-1 TRBV6-6 many 14 NA TGTGCCAGCAGAAACCCGACGGGGAACACTGAAGCTTTCTTT CASRNPTGNTEAFF